Listed below are T cell receptor beta chains from one sample, sequenced in a study of T cells after yellow fever vaccination. MiXCR was run by TCRdb on the 5' RACE reads, yielding one entry per CDR3 protein. Among a few hundred thousand distinct CDR3 sequences, around 17% were seen once, and the ten largest hold 15% to 20%. The specimen was PBMCs, collected more than 4 days after the first yellow fever vaccination. These receptors were collected from a man younger than 35 who received the YFV17D yellow fever vaccine. Each CDR3 is given with its conserved first and last residue. The D gene is left open where the match is weak. Clone sizes are given selectively: once, few, many, or a class where the clone is expanded.

cdr3_aa: CASIGTRGSQYF
cdr3_nt: TGTGCCAGCATTGGGACTAGGGGGTCCCAGTACTTC
d_call: TRBD2
j_call: TRBJ2-5
v_call: TRBV6-6
clone_size: many

cdr3_aa: CATSRDLFQPQHF
cdr3_nt: TGTGCCACCAGCAGAGATCTTTTTCAGCCCCAGCATTTT
d_call: -
j_call: TRBJ1-5
v_call: TRBV15
clone_size: -

cdr3_aa: CASRPFGGLETQYF
cdr3_nt: TGCGCCAGCAGGCCGTTTGGGGGGTTAGAGACCCAGTACTTC
d_call: -
j_call: TRBJ2-5
v_call: TRBV5-1
clone_size: -

cdr3_aa: CASSPYKGPDNEQFF
cdr3_nt: TGCGCCAGCAGCCCGTACAAGGGCCCTGACAATGAGCAGTTCTTC
d_call: -
j_call: TRBJ2-1
v_call: TRBV4-3
clone_size: -

cdr3_aa: CSAASPGERGTQYF
cdr3_nt: TGCAGTGCCGCTTCCCCAGGGGAAAGGGGGACCCAGTACTTC
d_call: -
j_call: TRBJ2-5
v_call: TRBV20-1
clone_size: -

cdr3_aa: CASSPVGGTYEQYF
cdr3_nt: TGTGCCAGCAGCCCGGTCGGGGGGACCTACGAGCAGTACTTC
d_call: TRBD2
j_call: TRBJ2-7
v_call: TRBV7-9
clone_size: -

cdr3_aa: CASSLDLRTGGDIQYF
cdr3_nt: TGTGCCAGCAGCTTAGACCTCAGGACGGGGGGAGACATTCAGTACTTC
d_call: TRBD2
j_call: TRBJ2-4
v_call: TRBV11-2
clone_size: -

cdr3_aa: CASSAGTVYGYTF
cdr3_nt: TGTGCCAGCAGCGCCGGGACGGTCTATGGCTACACCTTC
d_call: -
j_call: TRBJ1-2
v_call: TRBV28
clone_size: few

cdr3_aa: CSARRGEKLFF
cdr3_nt: TGCAGTGCTAGACGTGGTGAAAAACTGTTTTTT
d_call: -
j_call: TRBJ1-4
v_call: TRBV20-1
clone_size: -

cdr3_aa: CASSRTSVADTQYF
cdr3_nt: TGTGCCAGCAGCCGAACTAGCGTTGCAGATACGCAGTATTTT
d_call: TRBD2
j_call: TRBJ2-3
v_call: TRBV5-5
clone_size: few

cdr3_aa: CASSLASGRGETQYF
cdr3_nt: TGTGCCAGCAGCTTAGCGTCGGGGCGCGGGGAGACCCAGTACTTC
d_call: -
j_call: TRBJ2-5
v_call: TRBV7-8
clone_size: few

cdr3_aa: CASSFTPGRPRVETQYF
cdr3_nt: TGCGCCAGCAGCTTCACCCCGGGACGCCCGAGGGTAGAGACCCAGTACTTC
d_call: -
j_call: TRBJ2-5
v_call: TRBV5-1
clone_size: -

cdr3_aa: CASSQLDTEAFF
cdr3_nt: TGTGCCAGCAGCCAATTGGACACTGAAGCTTTCTTT
d_call: -
j_call: TRBJ1-1
v_call: TRBV14
clone_size: few

cdr3_aa: CASSQGGAGGNSPLHF
cdr3_nt: TGTGCCAGCAGTCAGGGAGGGGCGGGTGGTAATTCACCCCTCCACTTT
d_call: -
j_call: TRBJ1-6
v_call: TRBV12-3/TRBV12-4
clone_size: -

cdr3_aa: CASSLAEQFF
cdr3_nt: TGTGCCAGCAGCTTAGCTGAGCAGTTCTTC
d_call: -
j_call: TRBJ2-1
v_call: TRBV7-9
clone_size: few

cdr3_aa: CSLMGAQGAIENEQFF
cdr3_nt: TGCAGCCTCATGGGGGCACAGGGGGCGATTGAGAATGAGCAGTTCTTC
d_call: TRBD1
j_call: TRBJ2-1
v_call: TRBV29-1
clone_size: few

cdr3_aa: CASSQGDTEAFF
cdr3_nt: TGCGCCAGCAGTCAGGGGGACACTGAAGCTTTCTTT
d_call: TRBD1
j_call: TRBJ1-1
v_call: TRBV10-2
clone_size: -

cdr3_aa: CASSLSGAGQGVWNEQFF
cdr3_nt: TGTGCCAGCAGCTTGAGTGGGGCGGGACAGGGTGTTTGGAATGAGCAGTTCTTC
d_call: TRBD1
j_call: TRBJ2-1
v_call: TRBV11-1
clone_size: -

cdr3_aa: CASSETRSGQFF
cdr3_nt: TGTGCCAGCAGTGAAACAAGGTCTGGCCAGTTCTTC
d_call: -
j_call: TRBJ2-1
v_call: TRBV6-1
clone_size: few

cdr3_aa: CASSQAGPAGSYGYTF
cdr3_nt: TGTGCCAGCAGCCAGGCCGGACCAGCTGGTAGCTATGGCTACACCTTC
d_call: -
j_call: TRBJ1-2
v_call: TRBV4-2
clone_size: -

cdr3_aa: CASSLSASGGQAEQFF
cdr3_nt: TGTGCCAGCAGTTTATCTGCTAGCGGGGGGCAGGCTGAGCAGTTCTTC
d_call: TRBD2
j_call: TRBJ2-1
v_call: TRBV27
clone_size: few

cdr3_aa: CASSQEVGRGVDGYTF
cdr3_nt: TGTGCCAGCAGCCAAGAAGTCGGCAGGGGGGTGGATGGCTACACCTTC
d_call: TRBD1
j_call: TRBJ1-2
v_call: TRBV3-1
clone_size: -

cdr3_aa: CSVEDLTGESYGYTF
cdr3_nt: TGCAGCGTTGAAGATCTGACAGGGGAGAGCTATGGCTACACCTTC
d_call: TRBD1
j_call: TRBJ1-2
v_call: TRBV29-1
clone_size: many

cdr3_aa: CATTDRGRLNTEAFF
cdr3_nt: TGTGCCACCACAGACAGGGGCCGATTAAACACTGAAGCTTTCTTT
d_call: TRBD1
j_call: TRBJ1-1
v_call: TRBV19
clone_size: few

cdr3_aa: CASSLSGGENQPQHF
cdr3_nt: TGCGCCAGCAGCTTGAGCGGAGGGGAGAATCAGCCCCAGCATTTT
d_call: -
j_call: TRBJ1-5
v_call: TRBV5-1
clone_size: few

cdr3_aa: CASRLDSLEAFF
cdr3_nt: TGTGCCAGCAGATTGGACAGCCTTGAAGCTTTCTTT
d_call: -
j_call: TRBJ1-1
v_call: TRBV12-3/TRBV12-4
clone_size: few

cdr3_aa: CASSLAVRGDDNEQFF
cdr3_nt: TGTGCCAGCAGCTTGGCCGTGAGGGGGGACGACAATGAGCAGTTCTTC
d_call: -
j_call: TRBJ2-1
v_call: TRBV5-6
clone_size: -

cdr3_aa: CATQRGGGETQYF
cdr3_nt: TGTGCCACCCAGAGGGGTGGTGGGGAGACCCAGTACTTC
d_call: -
j_call: TRBJ2-5
v_call: TRBV27
clone_size: -

cdr3_aa: CASSESGTGELFF
cdr3_nt: TGTGCCAGCAGTGAATCCGGCACCGGGGAGCTGTTTTTT
d_call: -
j_call: TRBJ2-2
v_call: TRBV2
clone_size: few

cdr3_aa: CASSPRQRNEKLFF
cdr3_nt: TGCGCCAGCAGCCCGCGACAGCGTAATGAAAAACTGTTTTTT
d_call: -
j_call: TRBJ1-4
v_call: TRBV5-1
clone_size: -

cdr3_aa: CASSSSGTGTDYTF
cdr3_nt: TGTGCCAGCAGCTCGTCCGGGACAGGGACAGACTACACCTTC
d_call: TRBD1
j_call: TRBJ1-2
v_call: TRBV7-9
clone_size: -

cdr3_aa: CASSYRGGGGNTIYF
cdr3_nt: TGTGCCAGCAGTTACCGAGGCGGGGGTGGAAACACCATATATTTT
d_call: -
j_call: TRBJ1-3
v_call: TRBV6-5
clone_size: -

cdr3_aa: CASSGSGTGANVLTF
cdr3_nt: TGTGCCAGCAGCGGTAGCGGGACTGGGGCCAACGTCCTGACTTTC
d_call: TRBD2
j_call: TRBJ2-6
v_call: TRBV7-2
clone_size: -

cdr3_aa: CASSSVGLAGDQETQYF
cdr3_nt: TGCGCCAGCAGCTCAGTCGGGCTAGCGGGGGATCAAGAGACCCAGTACTTC
d_call: TRBD2
j_call: TRBJ2-5
v_call: TRBV4-1
clone_size: few

cdr3_aa: CASSLDFFTGELFF
cdr3_nt: TGCGCCAGCAGCTTGGACTTTTTCACCGGGGAGCTGTTTTTT
d_call: -
j_call: TRBJ2-2
v_call: TRBV5-1
clone_size: few

cdr3_aa: CASSLQAADGYTF
cdr3_nt: TGTGCCAGCAGTTTACAGGCTGCCGATGGCTACACCTTC
d_call: -
j_call: TRBJ1-2
v_call: TRBV12-3/TRBV12-4
clone_size: -

cdr3_aa: CSCLSRTNEQFF
cdr3_nt: TGCAGTTGCCTGAGCCGCACGAATGAGCAGTTCTTC
d_call: -
j_call: TRBJ2-1
v_call: TRBV20-1
clone_size: -

cdr3_aa: CSVAPSNTDTQYF
cdr3_nt: TGCAGCGTTGCCCCTTCAAATACAGATACGCAGTATTTT
d_call: -
j_call: TRBJ2-3
v_call: TRBV29-1
clone_size: few

cdr3_aa: CASSEGGPDTQYF
cdr3_nt: TGTGCCAGCAGCGAGGGGGGGCCAGATACGCAGTATTTT
d_call: -
j_call: TRBJ2-3
v_call: TRBV7-6
clone_size: -

cdr3_aa: CASSLTAGFYNSPLHF
cdr3_nt: TGCGCCAGCAGCTTGACGGCTGGGTTCTATAATTCACCCCTCCACTTT
d_call: -
j_call: TRBJ1-6
v_call: TRBV5-1
clone_size: few

cdr3_aa: CASSQGNVPEQYF
cdr3_nt: TGCGCCAGCAGCCAGGGTAACGTGCCCGAGCAGTACTTC
d_call: -
j_call: TRBJ2-7
v_call: TRBV4-1
clone_size: many

cdr3_aa: CASSHQRFNEQFF
cdr3_nt: TGCGCCAGCAGCCACCAACGGTTCAATGAGCAGTTCTTC
d_call: -
j_call: TRBJ2-1
v_call: TRBV4-3
clone_size: -

cdr3_aa: CASSRGIGTDTQYF
cdr3_nt: TGTGCCAGCAGCCGGGGGATTGGGACAGATACGCAGTATTTT
d_call: -
j_call: TRBJ2-3
v_call: TRBV3-1
clone_size: -

cdr3_aa: CASSKGTSGLTDTQYF
cdr3_nt: TGTGCCAGCAGCAAGGGGACTAGCGGGCTCACAGATACGCAGTATTTT
d_call: TRBD2
j_call: TRBJ2-3
v_call: TRBV7-2
clone_size: few

cdr3_aa: CTSSPTGGETQYF
cdr3_nt: TGTACCAGCAGTCCTACTGGGGGGGAGACCCAGTACTTC
d_call: -
j_call: TRBJ2-5
v_call: TRBV12-3/TRBV12-4
clone_size: -

cdr3_aa: CAIKGGGSGNTIYF
cdr3_nt: TGTGCCATCAAGGGGGGCGGCTCTGGAAACACCATATATTTT
d_call: -
j_call: TRBJ1-3
v_call: TRBV10-3
clone_size: few

cdr3_aa: CASSQALGRAEAFF
cdr3_nt: TGCGCCAGCAGCCAAGCATTAGGCCGCGCTGAAGCTTTCTTT
d_call: -
j_call: TRBJ1-1
v_call: TRBV4-1
clone_size: -

cdr3_aa: CASSLGPSTYNEQFF
cdr3_nt: TGTGCCAGCAGCTTAGGGCCCTCTACGTACAATGAGCAGTTCTTC
d_call: -
j_call: TRBJ2-1
v_call: TRBV7-3
clone_size: -

cdr3_aa: CSALAGSPDEQFF
cdr3_nt: TGCAGCGCCTTAGCGGGGTCCCCCGATGAGCAGTTCTTC
d_call: TRBD2
j_call: TRBJ2-1
v_call: TRBV29-1
clone_size: few

cdr3_aa: CASSLQAGGRRELFF
cdr3_nt: TGTGCCAGCAGCCTACAAGCGGGGGGACGTCGGGAGCTGTTTTTT
d_call: TRBD2
j_call: TRBJ2-2
v_call: TRBV7-3
clone_size: -

cdr3_aa: CASSYRRTGRNTEAFF
cdr3_nt: TGTGCCAGCAGTTACCGCCGGACAGGGAGGAACACTGAAGCTTTCTTT
d_call: TRBD1
j_call: TRBJ1-1
v_call: TRBV6-2/TRBV6-3
clone_size: few